This T cell receptor beta chain was observed in a study of response to subunit inactivated influenza vaccine. Study conclusions and caveats: The authors offered the suggestion that each seasonal influenza vaccination recruits few new T cells.

TCRdb recomputed calls from the RT-PCR reads with MiXCR, one row per CDR3 protein. The table lists hundreds of thousands of distinct CDR3 sequences, approximately 13% of them singletons. Germline CDR1 DFQATT, CDR2 SNEGSKA (reference sequence). This CDR3 contains 17 residues. On this clonotype: No antigen is known for it. The junction shows a germline mismatch at one end, possibly a read error.

This rearrangement joins TRBV20-1 to TRBJ2-1; TRBD2 matches 8 bases. This TCR was recovered from a man aged 50-60 years who received an inactivated influenza vaccine. Specimen: PBMCs from blood, collected 14 to 15 days before vaccination. CDR3 in amino acids: CCARDHMSGRSYNEQFF. For the CDR3, the DNA is TGCTGTGCTAGAGATCATATGAGCGGGAGATCCTACAATGAGCAGTTCTTC.